The 28 T cell receptor beta chains presented below share a single source sample, sequenced in a study of blood T cell repertoires in COVID-19. Profiled with immunoSEQ multiplex PCR; TCRdb holds only in-frame clones, not every one. The repertoire includes about 140,000 clones, about four fifths of them detected once, and approximately 1.6% sits in the top ten. The sample consisted of PBMCs or T cells enriched from blood (not recorded which). These receptor sequences come from a woman between 18 and 29 years old who had been exposed to COVID-19.

This clone was observed a handful of times. This chain links TRBV2 with TRBJ2-2; D is unresolved. Trimming took off 6 bases at V and 4 bases at J, with 9 bases between the two ends. The germline V gene encodes CDR1 SNHLY and CDR2 FYNNEI. CDR3 length equals 13 residues. The CDR3 sequence is CASSPLGTGELFF. Written as DNA, the CDR3 is TGTGCCAGCAGCCCTCTAGGCACCGGGGAGCTGTTTTTT.

This chain links TRBV25-1 with TRBJ1-1; 7 bases align to TRBD1. CDR1 is MGHDK, CDR2 SYGVNS, per germline. V dropped 4 bases and J dropped 1; count of bases not matched to a gene: 0. The CDR3 has 13 amino acids. Here the CDR3 DNA reads TGTGCCAGCAGTGGACAGGGGAACACTGAAGCTTTCTTT. Protein: CASSGQGNTEAFF.

CDR3 sequence: CASSLTHTRYNEQFF. CDR3 in DNA: TGCGCCAGCAGCTTGACCCACACTAGGTACAATGAGCAGTTCTTC. V and J are TRBV5-1 and TRBJ2-1, with D perhaps TRBD2 (5 bases). V shed 1 base and J shed 4 bases, with 12 bases lying between them. This CDR3 comprises 15 residues. Germline loops: CDR1 SGHRS, CDR2 YFSETQ.

Points on this clone: A junction boundary mismatches the germline segment, possibly from a read error. Other DNA sequences within the sample encode an identical CDR3. CDR3 coding DNA: TGTGCCAGCAGCCCTAGCGGGAGCTACGAACAGTACTTC. Protein sequence: CASSPSGSYEQYF. The chain uses TRBV3-1 (or the pseudogene TRBV3-2) and TRBJ2-7; 10 positions agree with TRBD2. Germline-derived CDR1 and CDR2 are LGHDT and YNNKEL (reference sequence). This CDR3 region has 13 residues.

This chain connects TRBV4-3 to TRBJ2-2; TRBD1 agrees at 7 bases. The ends lost 3 bases at V and 3 bases at J; junction bases unmatched: 1. There are 14 residues in the CDR3. Germline V gives CDR1 LGHNA, CDR2 YSLEER. The CDR3 DNA follows: TGCGCCAGCAGCCACGGACAGGACACCGGGGAGCTGTTTTTT. It codes for CASSHGQDTGELFF.

The chain employs TRBV6-6 and TRBJ2-7; D remains unclear. Deletions cut 0 bases from V and 3 bases from J, with 9 bases between. This CDR3 has 14 amino acids. From germline, CDR1 is MNHNY and CDR2 SVGAGI (reference sequence). CDR3 loop: CASSYSAGRYEQYF. CDR3 DNA: TGTGCCAGCAGTTACTCGGCAGGTCGCTACGAGCAGTACTTC.

The V call is TRBV7-9, the J call TRBJ1-1; tentatively, D is TRBD1 (5 bases). The CDR3 contains 16 residues. V lost 3 bases and J 0 bases, leaving 14 bases between the germline ends. CDR1 SEHNR and CDR2 FQNEAQ come from the germline V gene (reference sequence). CDR3 sequence reads: CASSLEITGLNTEAFF. The CDR3 DNA reads TGTGCCAGCAGCTTGGAAATCACAGGATTGAACACTGAAGCTTTCTTT.

The J gene is TRBJ2-3, the V gene TRBV24-1; 9 positions match TRBD1. Trimming at V came to 7 bases and at J to 3 bases, leaving 7 bases not matched to a gene. This CDR3 region has 15 residues. In germline, CDR1 is KGHDR, CDR2 SFDVKD. The CDR3 sequence is CATSSETGGTDTQYF. The DNA of the CDR3 is TGTGCCACCAGCTCTGAGACAGGGGGAACAGATACGCAGTATTTT.

V is TRBV11-2 and J is TRBJ2-3, with 9 positions matching TRBD2. V lost 0 bases and J lost 6; bases outside the gene matches: 4. The CDR3 totals 15 residues. The germline CDR1 and CDR2 sequences are SGHAT and FQNNGV. The CDR3 sequence is CASSLERTSVDTQYF. As DNA, the CDR3 is TGTGCCAGCAGCTTAGAGAGGACTAGCGTCGATACGCAGTATTTT.

DNA of the CDR3: TGTGCCAGCAGTTCCTCTAGTTGGACGCAGTATTTT. This translates into CASSSSSWTQYF. The rearrangement links TRBV27 to TRBJ2-3; D uncertain. The ends were cut back, 4 bases at V and 9 bases at J, with 11 bases in the middle. This CDR3 is built from 12 residues. CDR1 and CDR2 from the germline V gene are MNHEY and SMNVEV (reference sequence).

The V and J genes are TRBV29-1 and TRBJ1-2, with D possibly being TRBD1 (6 bases). CDR3 length: 13 residues. Per germline, CDR1 SQVTM and CDR2 ANQGSEA. V gave up 1 base and J gave up 8 bases, with 14 bases separating them. CDR3 in DNA: TGCAGCGTTGAAGTTACAGGGTATGCGGGCTACACCTTC. Its translation is CSVEVTGYAGYTF.

The chain carries TRBV11-2 and TRBJ2-1; a possible D gene is TRBD2 (5 bases). The V gene's germline CDR1 is SGHAT and CDR2 FQNNGV. The CDR3 has 18 amino acids. Trimming left V 1 base short and J 4 bases short, with 20 bases between. The CDR3 protein is CASSLVNQLSGLYNEQFF. The CDR3 nucleotides are TGTGCCAGCAGCTTAGTAAATCAACTATCCGGACTTTACAATGAGCAGTTCTTC.

The CDR3 nucleotides read TGTGCCAGCAGCCGACAGGTGTTGGACTATGGCTACACCTTC. Protein sequence: CASSRQVLDYGYTF. The chain employs TRBV7-9 and TRBJ1-2, with D possibly matching TRBD1 (6 bases). Between the trimmed V and J ends, which lost 5 bases and 3 bases, there was a span of 13 bases. The CDR3 totals 14 residues. The V gene's germline CDR1 is SEHNR and CDR2 FQNEAQ (reference sequence). Looking up the rest from reference TRBV7-9 and TRBJ1-2 gives the full variable domain: DTGVSQNPRHKITKRGQNVTFRCDPISEHNRLYWYRQTLGQGPEFLTYFQNEAQLEKSRLLSDRFSAERPKGSFSTLEIQRTEQGDSAMYLCASSRQVLDYGYTFGSGTRLTVV.

The V gene is TRBV27, the J gene TRBJ2-7, with 8 bases that match TRBD2. Trimming at V came to 3 bases and at J to 5 bases, leaving 6 bases not matched to a gene. The germline V gene has CDR1 MNHEY and CDR2 SMNVEV (reference sequence). This CDR3 is built from 14 residues. The CDR3 sequence is CASSFSGLVHEQYF. The CDR3 region has the DNA TGTGCCAGCAGTTTTTCGGGACTAGTCCACGAGCAGTACTTC.

The rearrangement uses TRBV15 and TRBJ2-3; 8 nucleotides agree with TRBD1. Germline V gene sequence: CDR1 LNHNV, CDR2 YYDKDF (reference sequence). The CDR3 runs 18 residues. V lost 2 bases to trimming and J lost 2 bases; unmatched junction nucleotides: 12. The CDR3 region is CATSRSRGAGGSTDTQYF. CDR3 DNA sequence: TGTGCCACCAGCAGAAGTAGGGGGGCAGGGGGCTCCACAGATACGCAGTATTTT.

A single count supports this clone. This sequence joins TRBV12-3 or TRBV12-4 and TRBJ2-1; possible D gene TRBD1, 5 bases. CDR3 length: 12 residues. V lost 7 bases and J lost 4, with 8 bases in between. CDR3: CASTRQYNEQFF. The CDR3 DNA reads as TGTGCCAGCACCCGACAGTACAATGAGCAGTTCTTC.

The table lists this clone with a count of one. The gene calls are TRBV7-8 and TRBJ2-7; D unresolved. CDR3 length: 13 residues. From germline, CDR1 is SGHVS and CDR2 FQNEAQ. Trimming stripped 1 base from V and 3 bases from J, with 7 bases between. This chain's CDR3 is CASSLDTLYEQYF. CDR3 nucleotide sequence: TGTGCCAGCAGCTTAGACACCCTCTACGAGCAGTACTTC.

CDR3: CASSQEAGDYNEQFF. CDR3 DNA sequence: TGTGCCAGCAGCCAAGAAGCGGGGGATTACAATGAGCAGTTCTTC. The J gene is TRBJ2-1, the V gene TRBV14; the match to TRBD2 covers 8 bases. V trimming: 0 bases; J trimming: 4 bases; junction bases outside the gene matches: 2. Germline-derived CDR1 and CDR2 are SGHDN and FVKESK. The CDR3 is made up of 15 amino acids.

This chain links TRBV19 with TRBJ1-2, with 11 nucleotides matching TRBD1. The CDR3 has 14 amino acids. Looked up from germline, CDR1 is LNHDA and CDR2 is SQIVND (reference sequence). Trimming at V came to 7 bases and at J to 8 bases, leaving 9 bases not matched to a gene. CDR3 nucleotides: TGTGCCAGTACCATCGGACAGGGGGCAGGCGGCTACACCTTC. Translating gives CASTIGQGAGGYTF.

This clone has only one observation. This rearrangement joins TRBV7-2 to TRBJ1-4, with D unclear. Germline V gene data show CDR1 as SGHTA and CDR2 as FQGNSA. Trimming stripped 1 base from V and 7 bases from J, with 16 bases between. This CDR3 region has 16 residues. The CDR3 sequence is CASSLGSAGGREKLFF. DNA of the CDR3: TGTGCCAGCAGCTTAGGTTCCGCGGGAGGTCGTGAAAAACTGTTTTTT.

The chain employs TRBV7-8 and TRBJ2-1; 8 nucleotides line up with TRBD2. The CDR3 sequence is 14 residues long. V trimming: 3 bases; J trimming: 5 bases; junction bases outside the gene matches: 3. CDR1 SGHVS and CDR2 FQNEAQ come from the germline V gene. CDR3 in amino acids: CASSFGTRNNEQFF. The CDR3 region has the DNA TGTGCCAGCAGCTTCGGGACTAGGAACAATGAGCAGTTCTTC.

A single count supports this clone. The chain uses TRBV7-9 and TRBJ1-2; D remains unclear. Trimming took 3 bases from V and 7 from J, leaving 9 bases between them. CDR3 size: 12 residues. Germline V CDR1 and CDR2: SEHNR, FQNEAQ (reference sequence). This CDR3 is CASSFQEGGYTF. For the CDR3, the DNA is TGTGCCAGCAGCTTTCAGGAGGGTGGCTACACCTTC.

The chain links TRBV29-1 to TRBJ2-7; TRBD1 matches 9 bases. V lost 5 bases, J lost 3 bases, and 5 bases stayed unmatched. Germline CDR1 is SQVTM and CDR2 is ANQGSEA. CDR3 length: 13 residues. The CDR3 DNA reads as TGCAGCGTTACGACAGGGGGAGGCTACGAGCAGTACTTC. Translated, it gives CSVTTGGGYEQYF.

The V gene is TRBV15, the J gene TRBJ2-5; D uncertain. Germline V lookup: CDR1 LNHNV, CDR2 YYDKDF (reference sequence). The CDR3 runs to 13 residues. V lost 0 bases and J 4 bases, leaving 6 bases between the germline ends. The CDR3 loop reads CATSRDLAETQYF. The DNA for the CDR3 is TGTGCCACCAGCAGAGATCTGGCAGAGACCCAGTACTTC.

The CDR3 DNA follows: TGCGCCAGCAGCTTGGCCCCCCTCTACGAGCAGTACTTC. It encodes CASSLAPLYEQYF. V gene TRBV5-1 combines with J gene TRBJ2-7; D ambiguous. This CDR3 is built from 13 residues. Trimming cost V 0 bases and J 3 bases, with 7 bases left between them. The germline CDR1 and CDR2 sequences are SGHRS and YFSETQ.

The V call is TRBV19, the J call TRBJ1-4, with D tentatively TRBD1 (6 bases). This CDR3 region has 14 residues. V lost 4 bases and J lost 0, with 6 bases in between. Germline V gives CDR1 LNHDA, CDR2 SQIVND (reference sequence). CDR3 DNA sequence: TGTGCCAGTAGTAGGACAGCAACTAATGAAAAACTGTTTTTT. It encodes CASSRTATNEKLFF.

This clone was observed a few times. The CDR3 protein is CASSPAGIDNQPQHF. The CDR3 nucleotides read TGTGCCAGCTCACCTGCAGGGATAGACAATCAGCCCCAGCATTTT. V gene TRBV18 combines with J gene TRBJ1-5; possibly TRBD1 for D (5 bases). The CDR3 is 15 residues long. The V end was cut by 3 bases, the J end by 3 bases, with 12 bases between. The germline V gene has CDR1 KGHSH and CDR2 LQKENI.

The V call is TRBV20-1, the J call TRBJ2-3, with D hard to call. Germline assignment: CDR1 DFQATT and CDR2 SNEGSKA (reference sequence). The V gene lost 3 bases and the J gene lost 1 base, with 8 bases spanning the gap. This CDR3 spans 13 amino acids. The CDR3 coding sequence is TGCAGTGCTAGTGTTTTCGGCACAGATACGCAGTATTTT. It specifies CSASVFGTDTQYF.